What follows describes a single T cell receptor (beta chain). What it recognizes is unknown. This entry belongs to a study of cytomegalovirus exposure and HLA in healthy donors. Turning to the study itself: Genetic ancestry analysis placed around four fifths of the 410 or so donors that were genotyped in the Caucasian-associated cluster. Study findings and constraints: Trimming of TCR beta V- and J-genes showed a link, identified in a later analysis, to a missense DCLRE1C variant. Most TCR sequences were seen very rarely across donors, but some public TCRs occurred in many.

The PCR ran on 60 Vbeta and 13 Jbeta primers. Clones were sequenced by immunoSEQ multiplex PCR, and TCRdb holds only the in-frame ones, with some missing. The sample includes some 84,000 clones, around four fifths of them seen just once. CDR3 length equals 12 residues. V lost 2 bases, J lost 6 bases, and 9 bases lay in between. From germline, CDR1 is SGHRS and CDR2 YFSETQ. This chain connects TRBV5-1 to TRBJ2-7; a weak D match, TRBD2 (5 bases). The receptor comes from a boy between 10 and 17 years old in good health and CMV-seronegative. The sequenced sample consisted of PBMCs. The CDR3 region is CASSLGRSEQYF. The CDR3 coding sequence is TGCGCCAGCAGCTTAGGGAGAAGCGAGCAGTACTTC.